A single sample gave rise to the 20 T cell receptor beta chains below, sequenced in a study of monozygotic twins with inflammatory bowel disease. TCRdb reprocessed the 5' RACE reads and keeps a single row for each CDR3 protein, giving no DNA. The sample holds 110,000 to 150,000 distinct CDR3 sequences. Specimen: blood. Receptors originate from a human donor with ulcerative colitis or Crohn's disease, or a healthy co-twin of an affected twin (not recorded which).

J is TRBJ2-1 and V is TRBV29-1; TCRdb gives TRBD1 as the D gene, but with no DNA this cannot be confirmed. The CDR3 consists of 14 residues. Germline V gene sequence: CDR1 SQVTM, CDR2 ANQGSEA. The chain's CDR3 is CSGTSGTGRGEQFF.

The chain is built from TRBV5-1 and TRBJ1-1; TCRdb designates TRBD1, a call that cannot be tested without DNA. Germline V gives CDR1 SGHRS, CDR2 YFSETQ. CDR3 size: 15 residues. This CDR3 is CASSLYALGYTEAFF.

The J gene is TRBJ2-1, the V gene TRBV5-1; there is no DNA to check the TCRdb D call of TRBD1. The CDR3 has 13 residues. Germline CDR1 and CDR2: SGHRS and YFSETQ. CDR3 loop: CASSLETDNEQFF.

This chain links TRBV11-2 with TRBJ1-4; with no DNA, the TCRdb D assignment of TRBD1 cannot be verified. The CDR3 sequence is 14 residues long. CDR1 is SGHAT, CDR2 FQNNGV, per germline. The CDR3 sequence is CASSPSYRDEKLFF.

V gene TRBV28 combines with J gene TRBJ1-1; TCRdb selects TRBD1, and the lack of DNA leaves this call unchecked. Germline loops: CDR1 MDHEN, CDR2 SYDVKM. This CDR3 region has 14 residues. CDR3 sequence reads: CASKPQGTNTEAFF.

V gene TRBV9 combines with J gene TRBJ1-5; lacking DNA, the TRBD1 call made by TCRdb goes unchecked. The CDR3 spans 15 residues. Per the germline V gene, CDR1 is SGDLS and CDR2 is YYNGEE. This chain's CDR3 is CASSSGQNSNQPQHF.

The V call is TRBV5-1, the J call TRBJ2-3; TCRdb reports TRBD2, a call that lacks DNA to check it against. Germline-derived CDR1 and CDR2 are SGHRS and YFSETQ. The CDR3 length is 14 residues. The CDR3 loop reads CASSQTSGRDTQYF. Looking up the rest from reference TRBV5-1 and TRBJ2-3 gives the full variable domain: KAGVTQTPRYLIKTRGQQVTLSCSPISGHRSVSWYQQTPGQGLQFLFEYFSETQRNKGNFPGRFSGRQFSNSRSEMNVSTLELGDSALYLCASSQTSGRDTQYFGPGTRLTVL.

V gene TRBV23-1 combines with J gene TRBJ2-6; TCRdb outputs TRBD1, but without DNA this stays unchecked. TRBV23-1 is identified as an open reading frame with a role that is uncertain. The CDR3 sequence is 20 residues long. CDR3 sequence: CASSHSGQTGGGSGANVLTF.

The chain uses TRBV4-1 and TRBJ1-5; the TCRdb call, TRBD1, lacks DNA for checking. This CDR3 region has 17 residues. Germline CDR1 is MGHRA and CDR2 is YSYEKL. This CDR3 is CASSHTLGQVGSQPQHF.

The chain employs TRBV12-3 or TRBV12-4 and TRBJ1-5; TCRdb's assignment of TRBD1 cannot be checked, as there is no DNA. This CDR3 has 15 amino acids. CDR3 in amino acids: CASSPGQNSNQPQHF.

The chain has TRBV5-1 and TRBJ2-2; the D call of TRBD1 rests on TCRdb alone, since no DNA is present to check it. Germline V gene sequence: CDR1 SGHRS, CDR2 YFSETQ. The CDR3 is made up of 15 amino acids. CDR3 sequence: CASSKGQGMTGELFF. The whole variable domain, filled in from reference TRBV5-1 and TRBJ2-2, reads KAGVTQTPRYLIKTRGQQVTLSCSPISGHRSVSWYQQTPGQGLQFLFEYFSETQRNKGNFPGRFSGRQFSNSRSEMNVSTLELGDSALYLCASSKGQGMTGELFFGEGSRLTVL.

This sequence joins TRBV6-2 or TRBV6-3 and TRBJ2-1; the TRBD2 assignment by TCRdb is unverifiable without DNA. The CDR3 is 15 amino acids. Germline CDR1 is MNHEY and CDR2 is SVGEGT. The CDR3 sequence: CASSYRAHAYNEQFF.

The chain joins TRBV5-6 to TRBJ1-6; absent DNA, TCRdb's TRBD1 call cannot be checked. The CDR3 runs 15 residues. Germline CDR1 and CDR2: SGHDT and YYEEEE. The chain's CDR3 is CASSLGTGINSPLNF. Combining the CDR3 with reference TRBV5-6 and TRBJ1-6 gives the whole variable domain DAGVTQSPTHLIKTRGQQVTLRCSPKSGHDTVSWYQQALGQGPQFIFQYYEEEERQRGNFPDRFSGHQFPNYSSELNVNALLLGDSALYLCASSLGTGINSPLNFGNGTRLTVT.

The rearrangement links TRBV7-8 to TRBJ1-6. The CDR3 consists of 16 residues. CDR1 SGHVS and CDR2 FQNEAQ come from the germline V gene. The chain's CDR3 is CASSPSSPGYNSPLHF.

The rearrangement uses TRBV19 and TRBJ2-1; TCRdb lists TRBD1, though no DNA is available to test this call. CDR1 is LNHDA and CDR2 is SQIVND in the germline V gene (reference sequence). CDR3 size: 15 residues. The CDR3 sequence is CASSLRTNSYNEQFF.

The CDR3 loop is CASSANRGRYVGYTF. The chain combines TRBV9 with TRBJ1-2; TCRdb's assignment of TRBD1 cannot be checked, as there is no DNA. CDR3 size: 15 residues. Germline V CDR1 and CDR2: SGDLS, YYNGEE. Variable domain in full (rest from reference TRBV9 and TRBJ1-2): DSGVTQTPKHLITATGQRVTLRCSPRSGDLSVYWYQQSLDQGLQFLIQYYNGEERAKGNILERFSAQQFPDLHSELNLSSLELGDSALYFCASSANRGRYVGYTFGSGTRLTVV.

This chain connects TRBV20-1 to TRBJ1-5; no DNA is available, so the TRBD1 call from TCRdb remains unchecked. The CDR3 covers 16 residues. Germline-derived CDR1 and CDR2 are DFQATT and SNEGSKA (reference sequence). The CDR3 spells CSARDWGQGIGQPQHF.

The rearrangement uses TRBV28 and TRBJ2-1. Per germline, CDR1 MDHEN and CDR2 SYDVKM. The CDR3 has 14 residues. CDR3 sequence reads: CASSRRLGYNEQFF. The variable domain in full, with the rest retrieved from reference TRBV28 and TRBJ2-1, is DVKVTQSSRYLVKRTGEKVFLECVQDMDHENMFWYRQDPGLGLRLIYFSYDVKMKEKGDIPEGYSVSREKKERFSLILESASTNQTSMYLCASSRRLGYNEQFFGPGTRLTVL.

The chain couples TRBV7-8 to TRBJ1-2; TCRdb proposes TRBD1, but this gene call is untestable without DNA. The CDR3 contains 16 residues. Germline V gives CDR1 SGHVS, CDR2 FQNEAQ. CDR3 residues: CASSRFAGAANYGYTF.

The chain is built from TRBV5-5 and TRBJ1-1; the TCRdb D gene call, TRBD1, has no DNA to confirm it. The CDR3 consists of 15 residues. Germline CDR1 reads SGHKS; CDR2 reads YYEKEE (reference sequence). The CDR3 here is CASSLTGQGNTEAFF.